This T cell receptor (beta chain) was recorded in a study of blood T cell repertoires in COVID-19. The overall study: Both acute and convalescent COVID-19 samples were obtained from the United States, Italy and Spain.

Source study methods: How many nucleated cells were present was estimated from reference gene primer amplification. Assay: immunoSEQ multiplex PCR; the TCRdb copy retains only in-frame clones and omits some. V, J and clone size derive from that table, while D and trimming were established from the DNA sequence. The table records 120,000 or so clones, roughly four fifths of them present only once. In this sample, this clone turned up many times. The germline V gene encodes CDR1 MDHEN and CDR2 SYDVKM. This CDR3 has 16 amino acids. J was trimmed by 7 bases and V by 3 bases; bases with no gene match: 11. Sequenced: peripheral blood. This chain uses TRBV28 with TRBJ2-2; 7 bases match TRBD2. The source of this sequence is a man under 40 with COVID-19, enrolled during active disease. CDR3 loop: CASSFYTERGVGELFF. The CDR3 nucleotides are TGTGCCAGCAGTTTTTATACAGAGCGGGGCGTCGGGGAGCTGTTTTTT. Looking up the rest from reference TRBV28 and TRBJ2-2 gives the full variable domain: DVKVTQSSRYLVKRTGEKVFLECVQDMDHENMFWYRQDPGLGLRLIYFSYDVKMKEKGDIPEGYSVSREKKERFSLILESASTNQTSMYLCASSFYTERGVGELFFGEGSRLTVL.